This T cell receptor (beta chain) was identified during a study of metastatic and nonmetastatic thyroid tumors. Thyroid surgery had not been preceded by any treatment in any patient. The germline V gene has CDR1 DFQATT and CDR2 SNEGSKA (reference sequence). This CDR3 has 14 residues. With V trimmed by 3 bases and J by 2 bases, 6 bases remained unmatched. There are many counts of this clone. The target antigen is unknown. With MiXCR, TCRdb called clones anew from the PCR reads. The data hold about 23,000 clones, with over 25% observed a single time. Regarding the study as a whole: Across blood and tumor, TCR beta diversity in malignant thyroid tumors was reportedly significantly higher than in benign nodules.

The V call is TRBV20-1, the J call TRBJ1-2; 7 bases match TRBD1. The sequenced sample was tumor tissue. The clonotype comes from a female donor with papillary thyroid cancer or a benign thyroid nodule (not recorded which). Some clones in this sample may be carry-over from other donors' samples. CDR3 amino acids: CSASPSGGNYGYTF. As DNA, the CDR3 is TGCAGTGCTAGCCCCTCAGGGGGAAACTATGGCTACACCTTC.